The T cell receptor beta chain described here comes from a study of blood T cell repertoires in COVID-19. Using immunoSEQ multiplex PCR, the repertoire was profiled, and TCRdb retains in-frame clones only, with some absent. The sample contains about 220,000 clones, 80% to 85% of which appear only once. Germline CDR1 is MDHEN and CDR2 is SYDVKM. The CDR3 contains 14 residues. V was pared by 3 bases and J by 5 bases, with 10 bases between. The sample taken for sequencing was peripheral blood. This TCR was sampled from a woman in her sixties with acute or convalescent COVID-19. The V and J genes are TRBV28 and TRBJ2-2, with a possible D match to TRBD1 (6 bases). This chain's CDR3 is CASSFHRATGELFF. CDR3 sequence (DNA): TGTGCCAGCAGTTTCCACAGGGCTACCGGGGAGCTGTTTTTT.